Sequencing of this T cell receptor beta chain was carried out in a study of blood T cell repertoires in COVID-19. Authors' processing steps: Reference gene primers were amplified, and this amplification served to estimate nucleated cell counts. Only in-frame clones appear in the TCRdb table, and some are missing; sequencing was by immunoSEQ multiplex PCR. From that table come the V and J calls and clone size; the DNA was used to work out D and trimming. Among around 330,000 clones listed, 85% were seen once. Clinical histories supplied by participants themselves formed the basis of cohort assignment. Germline CDR1 and CDR2: SGHAT and FQNNGV. V lost 1 base, J lost 2 bases, and 9 bases lay in between. This CDR3 has 15 residues.

The TCR sequence derives from a woman aged 25 to 39 who had been exposed to COVID-19. The chain uses TRBV11-2 and TRBJ2-1; D unclear. Sequences were obtained from PBMCs or T cells enriched from blood (not recorded which). The CDR3 bases are TGTGCCAGCAGCTTAGTCCCAGGTACCTACAATGAGCAGTTCTTC. It is translated as CASSLVPGTYNEQFF.